The clone carrying this T cell receptor beta chain was seen repeatedly, ten times or more. Its antigen is not identified. TCRdb re-analysed the reads in MiXCR, keeping a single row per CDR3 protein. The sample has 480,000 or so distinct CDR3 sequences, about 11% seen once. The data belong to a study of T cell repertoires in cytomegalovirus infection. Study in general: Indications of both CMV infection and matching HLA type were provided by public TCR beta signatures.

Study-wide points: Adding up the frequency of public TCR beta families identified people who carried CMV plus the relevant HLA. CMV-specific HLA-C-restricted TCR beta clonotypes dominated the ex vivo response.

This CDR3 comprises 13 residues. In germline, CDR1 is SGHVS, CDR2 FQNEAQ. The V call is TRBV7-8, the J call TRBJ1-3, with a possible D match to TRBD1 (5 bases). The sample comprised PBMCs. The sequence came from a human donor in good health (CMV status not recorded). Some clones in this sample may be carry-over from other donors' samples. The CDR3 DNA reads TGTGTCCGGGGCGGCCACTCTGGAAACACCATATATTTT. Residues: CVRGGHSGNTIYF.